A single sample gave rise to the 18 T cell receptor beta chains below, sequenced in a study of shared clonotypes between healthy human individuals. Profiled with immunoSEQ multiplex PCR; TCRdb holds only in-frame clones, not every one. The data contain about 800,000 clones, around 96% of them singletons. The naive CD8 subset, CD45RO-negative cells positively selected for CCR7, excluded terminally differentiated effector memory CD45RA+ cells. Sequencing input: naive CD8+ T cells sorted from blood. The origin of the receptors is a man aged 25 to 40 in good health.

This rearrangement joins TRBV2 to TRBJ2-3; tentative D call: TRBD2 (6 bases). Germline CDR1 SNHLY, CDR2 FYNNEI. This CDR3 has 12 residues. Trimming shortened V by 7 bases and J by 5 bases, and 10 bases separated the two germline ends. CDR3 nucleotide sequence: TGTGCCAGCATTACAGCGGGAGATACGCAGTATTTT. Its translation is CASITAGDTQYF. The entire variable domain, with the rest obtained from reference TRBV2 and TRBJ2-3, is as follows: EPEVTQTPSHQVTQMGQEVILRCVPISNHLYFYWYRQILGQKVEFLVSFYNNEISEKSEIFDDQFSVERPDGSNFTLKIRSTKLEDSAMYFCASITAGDTQYFGPGTRLTVL.

The V and J genes are TRBV18 and TRBJ2-1, with D perhaps TRBD1 (6 bases). CDR3 length: 14 residues. Looked up from germline, CDR1 is KGHSH and CDR2 is LQKENI. Trimming pared 0 bases from V and 5 bases from J, leaving 8 bases between. Here the CDR3 reads CASSPPGTNNEQFF. CDR3 DNA sequence: TGTGCCAGCTCACCACCCGGGACAAACAATGAGCAGTTCTTC.

V usage is TRBV14 and J usage is TRBJ2-7; D is perhaps TRBD1 (6 bases). CDR1 is SGHDN and CDR2 is FVKESK in the germline V gene. Trimming cost V 3 bases and J 0 bases, with 6 bases left between them. This CDR3 contains 13 residues. CDR3 protein: CASSHRGSYEQYF. The CDR3, as DNA: TGTGCCAGCAGCCACAGGGGCTCCTACGAGCAGTACTTC.

This chain joins TRBV2 and TRBJ2-7; D could derive from TRBD1 or TRBD2 (5 bases each). This CDR3 is built from 12 residues. Germline CDR1 and CDR2: SNHLY and FYNNEI. V gave up 8 bases and J gave up 1 base, with 9 bases separating them. The CDR3 nucleotides are TGTGCCAGCCAGGGAGAATCCTACGAGCAGTACTTC. It specifies CASQGESYEQYF.

The J gene is TRBJ2-1, the V gene TRBV15; no reliable D call. The CDR3 totals 11 residues. V lost 3 bases and J 9 bases, leaving 6 bases between the germline ends. Germline CDR1 reads LNHNV; CDR2 reads YYDKDF (reference sequence). Written as DNA, the CDR3 is TGTGCCACCAGCAGCGGTGTTGAGCAGTTCTTC. Amino acid sequence: CATSSGVEQFF.

This chain connects TRBV4-1 to TRBJ2-7; 11 bases are shared with TRBD1. Germline CDR1 MGHRA, CDR2 YSYEKL. The CDR3 runs 17 residues. V trimming: 3 bases; J trimming: 6 bases; junction bases outside the gene matches: 13. CDR3: CASSHGIQGQGAAEQYF. CDR3 sequence (DNA): TGCGCCAGCAGCCACGGTATCCAAGGACAGGGGGCGGCCGAGCAGTACTTC.

In this sample, this clone turned up once. This sample also contains other DNA sequences that code for the same CDR3. The J gene is TRBJ1-3, the V gene TRBV27, with unresolved D. The CDR3 length is 14 residues. V shed 3 bases and J shed 2 bases, with 8 bases lying between them. From germline, CDR1 is MNHEY and CDR2 SMNVEV (reference sequence). The chain's CDR3 is CASSLSGAGNTIYF. The CDR3 nucleotides read TGTGCCAGCAGTTTGTCTGGGGCTGGAAACACCATATATTTT.

The V and J genes are TRBV13 and TRBJ1-5, with 9 bases lining up with TRBD1. Germline lookup yields CDR1 PRHDT and CDR2 FYEKMQ (reference sequence). Trimming cost V 3 bases and J 1 base; bases outside gene matches: 10. The CDR3 loop spans 18 amino acids. The CDR3 reads CASSLAGTGIVSNQPQHF. Here the CDR3 DNA reads TGTGCCAGCAGCTTGGCCGGGACAGGGATAGTCAGCAATCAGCCCCAGCATTTT. Full variable domain (outside the CDR3, taken from reference TRBV13 and TRBJ1-5): AAGVIQSPRHLIKEKRETATLKCYPIPRHDTVYWYQQGPGQDPQFLISFYEKMQSDKGSIPDRFSAQQFSDYHSELNMSSLELGDSALYFCASSLAGTGIVSNQPQHFGDGTRLSIL.

The genes are TRBV18 and TRBJ1-2; 10 nucleotides match TRBD1. Germline-derived CDR1 and CDR2 are KGHSH and LQKENI. The CDR3 totals 15 residues. Trimming removed 6 bases from V and 8 bases from J; junction bases left unmatched: 12. The CDR3 sequence: CASSPGGTGAGGYTF. The DNA of the CDR3 is TGTGCCAGCTCGCCCGGCGGGACAGGGGCAGGAGGCTACACCTTC.

In regard to this clone: The sample has other DNA sequences that encode this CDR3 too. The rearrangement links TRBV5-1 to TRBJ2-7; 11 nucleotides align to TRBD1. V shed 4 bases, J shed 4 bases, and the junction held 4 bases outside the gene matches. The V gene's germline CDR1 is SGHRS and CDR2 YFSETQ. The CDR3 contains 14 residues. The CDR3 DNA reads as TGCGCCAGCAGCCCCGGGACAGGGGGTTACGAGCAGTACTTC. Its protein is CASSPGTGGYEQYF.

The CDR3 DNA reads TGCGCCAGCAGCCAAGGCCTACAGGGGAATGAGCAGTTCTTC. Its protein is CASSQGLQGNEQFF. This sequence joins TRBV4-3 and TRBJ2-1; 7 bases fit TRBD1. V shed 1 base and J 7 bases; nucleotides not matched to a gene: 4. The CDR3 loop spans 14 amino acids. CDR1 LGHNA and CDR2 YSLEER come from the germline V gene.

The chain has TRBV5-1 and TRBJ2-7; 7 bases fit TRBD1. CDR3 length equals 13 residues. Germline assignment: CDR1 SGHRS and CDR2 YFSETQ. J was trimmed by 2 bases and V by 8 bases; bases with no gene match: 7. The CDR3 loop is CASSGTEPYEQYF. CDR3 DNA: TGCGCCAGTTCCGGGACAGAGCCCTACGAGCAGTACTTC.

This chain joins TRBV7-4 and TRBJ1-5; D remains ambiguous. In germline, CDR1 is SGHVT, CDR2 SQSDAQ. V lost 9 bases to trimming and J lost 5 bases, with 2 bases between them. CDR3 length: 9 residues. CDR3 in DNA: TGTGCCAGTTATCAGCCCCAGCATTTT. Protein product: CASYQPQHF.

The chain employs TRBV1 and TRBJ2-7. TRBV1 corresponds to a pseudogene. The CDR3 totals 16 residues. The CDR3 bases are TGCACCAGCAGCCAAGGGGGGGCAGGACAATCCTACGAGCAGTACTTC. Residues: CTSSQGGAGQSYEQYF.

Details on this clone: The identical CDR3 is also encoded by other nucleotide sequences in the sample. V and J are TRBV14 and TRBJ2-1; 11 bases agree with TRBD2. Germline V gene sequence: CDR1 SGHDN, CDR2 FVKESK. This CDR3 spans 15 amino acids. The V segment lost 1 base and the J segment 4 bases; nucleotides outside the gene matches: 0. The CDR3 DNA follows: TGTGCCAGCAGCCAAGGACTAGCGGGATACAATGAGCAGTTCTTC. This translates into CASSQGLAGYNEQFF.

The chain employs TRBV29-1 and TRBJ1-2, with D maybe TRBD1 (6 bases). Trimming pared 0 bases from V and 5 bases from J, leaving 7 bases between. From germline, CDR1 is SQVTM and CDR2 ANQGSEA. The CDR3 is 12 amino acids. CDR3: CSVEDGQYGYTF. The CDR3 nucleotides read TGCAGCGTTGAAGATGGACAGTATGGCTACACCTTC.

This chain connects TRBV27 to TRBJ2-2, with TRBD1 identical over 7 bases. The CDR3 contains 14 residues. Germline-derived CDR1 and CDR2 are MNHEY and SMNVEV (reference sequence). J lost 5 bases, V lost 3 bases, and 3 bases had no gene match. CDR3 sequence (DNA): TGTGCCAGCAGTTTCGCCAGGGGGACCGGGGAGCTGTTTTTT. This sequence encodes CASSFARGTGELFF.

The CDR3 region has the DNA TGTGCCAGTAGCCCCCCCGAAGGGCTGGAAAAACTGTTTTTT. Its translation: CASSPPEGLEKLFF. The V call is TRBV19, the J call TRBJ1-4; D gene ambiguous. Germline V gene lookup returns CDR1 LNHDA and CDR2 SQIVND (reference sequence). The CDR3 length is 14 residues. V was shortened by 6 bases and J by 8 bases, with 16 bases between the two germline ends.